Listed here is a single T cell receptor beta chain. Authors' processing steps: Nucleated cell number was recorded as an estimate derived from reference gene primer amplification. TCRdb keeps only in-frame clones here, not all; method: immunoSEQ multiplex PCR. V, J and clone size are those of that table, while D and trimming were read from the DNA. The sample records more than 45,000 clones, 83% being singletons. This sample was taken from a study of blood T cell repertoires in COVID-19. Study details: Material from acute and convalescent COVID-19 was sourced from the United States, Italy and Spain.

The CDR3 loop spans 13 amino acids. The V end lost 5 bases, the J end lost 1 base, and 8 bases lay between the germline ends. Germline CDR1 LNHDA, CDR2 SQIVND (reference sequence). The specimen sequenced was peripheral blood. This rearrangement joins TRBV19 to TRBJ1-2; no definite D call. The clonotype comes from a man aged 35-49 years with acute or convalescent COVID-19. CDR3 protein: CASSGGINYGYTF. The DNA of the CDR3 is TGTGCCAGTAGTGGAGGGATTAACTATGGCTACACCTTC.